Listed below are T cell receptor beta chains from one sample, sequenced in a study of T cells after yellow fever vaccination. MiXCR was run by TCRdb on the 5' RACE reads, yielding one entry per CDR3 protein. The repertoire has 550,000 or so distinct CDR3 sequences, 15% to 20% of them found once; the top ten carry approximately 14%. Sequencing was performed on PBMCs, taken 15 days after the yellow fever booster vaccination. The origin of the receptors is a man aged 25 to 45 who received the YFV17D yellow fever vaccine. Each CDR3 is given with its conserved first and last residue. D genes are given only for firm matches. Only some rows state a clone size, as once, few, many or a class for expanded clones.

v_gene: TRBV7-9
j_gene: TRBJ2-2
len: 12
abundance: few
d_gene: NA
CDR3nt: TGTGCCAGCAGCTTAGACGTCGGGGAGCTGTTTTTT
CDR3aa: CASSLDVGELFF

v_gene: TRBV10-3
j_gene: TRBJ2-2
len: 16
abundance: NA
d_gene: TRBD2
CDR3nt: TGTGCCATCAGTGCAGGTAGCGGGAGGCCTGCCGGGGAGCTGTTTTTT
CDR3aa: CAISAGSGRPAGELFF

v_gene: TRBV20-1
j_gene: TRBJ2-2
len: 13
abundance: NA
d_gene: NA
CDR3nt: TGCAGTGCTATAAGCGGAAACACCGGGGAGCTGTTTTTT
CDR3aa: CSAISGNTGELFF

v_gene: TRBV20-1
j_gene: TRBJ2-1
len: 13
abundance: few
d_gene: TRBD2
CDR3nt: TGCAGTGCTTTCCTAGCGGATTACAATGAGCAGTTCTTC
CDR3aa: CSAFLADYNEQFF

v_gene: TRBV20-1
j_gene: TRBJ2-1
len: 11
abundance: few
d_gene: NA
CDR3nt: TGCAGTGCTAGCGAACGAAATGAGCAGTTCTTC
CDR3aa: CSASERNEQFF

v_gene: TRBV28
j_gene: TRBJ2-1
len: 15
abundance: few
d_gene: TRBD1
CDR3nt: TGTGCCAGCAGTGCCCTGTGGCAGGGGGCAAATGAGCAGTTCTTC
CDR3aa: CASSALWQGANEQFF

v_gene: TRBV12-3/TRBV12-4
j_gene: TRBJ2-7
len: 16
abundance: NA
d_gene: TRBD2
CDR3nt: TGTGCCAGCAGCAAGCACGGACTAGCGGAGTCCTACGAGCAGTACTTC
CDR3aa: CASSKHGLAESYEQYF

v_gene: TRBV6-5
j_gene: TRBJ1-6
len: 15
abundance: NA
d_gene: TRBD1
CDR3nt: TGTGCCAGCAGTTACCAGGGACAGGGGAGGTCACCCCTCCACTTT
CDR3aa: CASSYQGQGRSPLHF

v_gene: TRBV10-1
j_gene: TRBJ2-3
len: 12
abundance: NA
d_gene: NA
CDR3nt: TGCGCCAGCAGTAGGGCCACAGATACGCAGTATTTT
CDR3aa: CASSRATDTQYF

v_gene: TRBV5-1
j_gene: TRBJ2-1
len: 15
abundance: NA
d_gene: NA
CDR3nt: TGCGCCAGCAGCTTGGGCGGGATGGCGGCCAATGAGCAGTTCTTC
CDR3aa: CASSLGGMAANEQFF

v_gene: TRBV20-1
j_gene: TRBJ2-5
len: 15
abundance: few
d_gene: NA
CDR3nt: TGCAGTGCTAGACTGGGGGCCAGGCAGAAAGAGACCCAGTACTTC
CDR3aa: CSARLGARQKETQYF

v_gene: TRBV28
j_gene: TRBJ2-3
len: 15
abundance: once
d_gene: TRBD2
CDR3nt: TGTGCCAGCAGTAGGGACGGGAGGACCACAGATACGCAGTATTTT
CDR3aa: CASSRDGRTTDTQYF

v_gene: TRBV6-5
j_gene: TRBJ2-3
len: 16
abundance: NA
d_gene: NA
CDR3nt: TGTGCCAGCAGTTACACGGTCGGGGCCCGCACAGATACGCAGTATTTT
CDR3aa: CASSYTVGARTDTQYF

v_gene: TRBV10-3
j_gene: TRBJ2-5
len: 13
abundance: few
d_gene: NA
CDR3nt: TGTGCCATCAGGGGATCAGAACAAGAGACCCAGTACTTC
CDR3aa: CAIRGSEQETQYF

v_gene: TRBV25-1
j_gene: TRBJ2-7
len: 16
abundance: once
d_gene: TRBD2
CDR3nt: TGTGCCAGCAGTGATTCTTTAGCGGGAGGGCTCTACGAGCAGTACTTC
CDR3aa: CASSDSLAGGLYEQYF

v_gene: TRBV6-2/TRBV6-3
j_gene: TRBJ1-3
len: 16
abundance: NA
d_gene: TRBD1
CDR3nt: TGTGCCAGCAGCGATGGACAGGCCTTCTCTGGAAACACCATATATTTT
CDR3aa: CASSDGQAFSGNTIYF

v_gene: TRBV5-1
j_gene: TRBJ2-3
len: 16
abundance: NA
d_gene: TRBD1
CDR3nt: TGCGCCAGCAGCAGATGGACAGGCTCTAGCACAGATACGCAGTATTTT
CDR3aa: CASSRWTGSSTDTQYF

v_gene: TRBV24-1
j_gene: TRBJ2-2
len: 16
abundance: NA
d_gene: NA
CDR3nt: TGTGCCACCAGTGATCCCTTGAAGCGGAGCACCGGGGAGCTGTTTTTT
CDR3aa: CATSDPLKRSTGELFF

v_gene: TRBV12-3/TRBV12-4
j_gene: TRBJ2-3
len: 15
abundance: few
d_gene: TRBD1
CDR3nt: TGTGCCAGCAGTTGGACAGGGGTCCAGGGGGATACGCAGTATTTT
CDR3aa: CASSWTGVQGDTQYF

v_gene: TRBV5-5
j_gene: TRBJ2-5
len: 11
abundance: NA
d_gene: NA
CDR3nt: TGTGCCAGCGCAGGGGACGAGACCCAGTACTTC
CDR3aa: CASAGDETQYF

v_gene: TRBV19
j_gene: TRBJ1-2
len: 13
abundance: many
d_gene: TRBD1
CDR3nt: TGTGCCAGCAGGAGGGACAGCTTCTATGGCTACACCTTC
CDR3aa: CASRRDSFYGYTF

v_gene: TRBV29-1
j_gene: TRBJ2-1
len: 14
abundance: NA
d_gene: TRBD2
CDR3nt: TGCAGCGGCGGGACTAGCGGCCCCTACAATGAGCAGTTCTTC
CDR3aa: CSGGTSGPYNEQFF

v_gene: TRBV20-1
j_gene: TRBJ1-1
len: 16
abundance: NA
d_gene: NA
CDR3nt: TGCAGTGCTAGCCGCGAGTTTGGGGGGTTGAACACTGAAGCTTTCTTT
CDR3aa: CSASREFGGLNTEAFF

v_gene: TRBV24-1
j_gene: TRBJ2-1
len: 15
abundance: few
d_gene: NA
CDR3nt: TGTGCCACCAGTGATTTCGTCGGCGGAGACAATGAGCAGTTCTTC
CDR3aa: CATSDFVGGDNEQFF

v_gene: TRBV20-1
j_gene: TRBJ2-2
len: 15
abundance: NA
d_gene: NA
CDR3nt: TGCAGTGCTAGAGATCTTGATTTTAACACCGGGGAGCTGTTTTTT
CDR3aa: CSARDLDFNTGELFF

v_gene: TRBV20-1
j_gene: TRBJ1-1
len: 13
abundance: few
d_gene: TRBD1
CDR3nt: TGCAGTGCCCCCAGGGGGGTACACACTGAAGCTTTCTTT
CDR3aa: CSAPRGVHTEAFF

v_gene: TRBV5-5
j_gene: TRBJ2-2
len: 16
abundance: few
d_gene: NA
CDR3nt: TGTGCCAGCAGCTTGGGGACGTTGGGTAACACCGGGGAGCTGTTTTTT
CDR3aa: CASSLGTLGNTGELFF